These 6 T cell receptor beta chains were all obtained from the same sample, sequenced in a study of chemoradiotherapy in HPV16-positive cancers. Assay: immunoSEQ multiplex PCR; the TCRdb copy retains only in-frame clones and omits some. The sample lists about 21,000 clones; around 86% were seen once. The sample here was blood, taken from a patient who underwent chemoradiotherapy. Receptor source: a human donor with HPV-associated anogenital cancer.

The J gene is TRBJ2-7, the V gene TRBV7-6, with 7 bases aligning to TRBD2. V was clipped by 4 bases and J by 4 bases; unmatched bases: 4. The CDR3 is 13 residues long. Germline V gene lookup returns CDR1 SGHVS and CDR2 FNYEAQ. The DNA of the CDR3 is TGTGCCAGCAGCTGGGAAGCGGGATACGAGCAGTACTTC. Translated: CASSWEAGYEQYF.

This chain's CDR3 is CASSSLAPLPATDREDGYTF. In DNA form, the CDR3 reads TGTGCCAGCAGTTCCCTAGCCCCACTCCCGGCCACGGACAGGGAGGATGGCTACACCTTC. V is TRBV27 and J is TRBJ1-2; 8 bases are shared with TRBD1. The J segment lost 6 bases and the V segment lost 4 bases, leaving 25 bases of the junction unmatched. The length of the CDR3 is 20 residues. From germline, CDR1 is MNHEY and CDR2 SMNVEV (reference sequence).

The V and J genes are TRBV7-9 and TRBJ1-1; D is ambiguous. This CDR3 spans 15 amino acids. The germline V and J ends were trimmed by 2 bases and 1 base, with 11 bases remaining between them. Germline V gene data show CDR1 as SEHNR and CDR2 as FQNEAQ (reference sequence). The CDR3 reads CASSLLVGGNTEAFF. The CDR3 DNA follows: TGTGCCAGCAGCTTATTGGTTGGAGGGAACACTGAAGCTTTCTTT.

The V gene is TRBV19, the J gene TRBJ1-1, with 9 bases identical to TRBD1. The CDR3 is 15 amino acids. Germline CDR1 LNHDA, CDR2 SQIVND (reference sequence). V lost 5 bases, J lost 8 bases, and 12 bases stayed unmatched. As DNA, the CDR3 is TGTGCCAGTAGTGAACCTCGGACAGGGGCCTTAGAAGCTTTCTTT. Its translation is CASSEPRTGALEAFF.

The chain joins TRBV5-1 to TRBJ2-7; either TRBD1 or TRBD2 may supply D (5 bases each). Trimming stripped 4 bases from V and 9 bases from J, with 17 bases between. CDR1 and CDR2 from the germline V gene are SGHRS and YFSETQ. The CDR3 loop spans 13 amino acids. The CDR3 DNA reads TGCGCCAGCAGCCAAGGGACGATTCCGTGGCAGTACTTC. As protein: CASSQGTIPWQYF.

This chain uses TRBV7-9 with TRBJ2-7; 12 bases match TRBD2. CDR1 SEHNR and CDR2 FQNEAQ come from the germline V gene (reference sequence). CDR3 length: 15 amino acids. Germline trimming cut 4 bases from V and 2 bases from J; bases unmatched to any gene: 3. DNA for the CDR3: TGTGCCAGCAGCTGGACTAGCGGGATTACCTACGAGCAGTACTTC. It specifies CASSWTSGITYEQYF.